This T cell receptor beta chain was sequenced for a study of T cells in tuberculosis. At the level of the study: IGRA-negative adolescents, IGRA-positive adolescents with latent tuberculosis and adults with active tuberculosis formed this South African cohort. Study observations and caveats: Active tuberculosis patients had shorter CDR3-alpha; the beta difference was nonsignificant.

The germline V and J ends were trimmed by 0 bases and 6 bases, with 14 bases remaining between them. The CDR3 totals 15 residues. CDR1 and CDR2 (germline): SGHRS, YFSETQ. Generated by immunoSEQ multiplex PCR, the TCRdb table keeps only in-frame clones and is missing some. The table shows about 30,000 clones, with 94% occurring only once. About this clone: Its antigen is undetermined.

The origin of this receptor is a donor between 5 and 29 years old with latent tuberculosis or without tuberculosis infection. Material for sequencing was PBMCs. The chain is built from TRBV5-1 and TRBJ2-3; D is unclear. Written as DNA, the CDR3 is TGCGCCAGCAGCTTGGAGTCCCTTAGTCCGGATACGCAGTATTTT. Its translation: CASSLESLSPDTQYF.